These 24 T cell receptor beta chains were all obtained from the same sample, sequenced in a study of blood T cell repertoires in COVID-19. Sequencing used immunoSEQ multiplex PCR; TCRdb keeps in-frame clones, though not all of them. The data hold 50,000 to 55,000 clones, with roughly 91% observed a single time. Source material: peripheral blood. All receptors derive from a man in his fifties with active COVID-19.

The J gene is TRBJ2-5, the V gene TRBV5-1, with 8 bases fitting TRBD2. The CDR3 runs 16 residues. Germline CDR1 is SGHRS and CDR2 is YFSETQ. Trimming took 0 bases from V and 1 from J; bases not matched to a gene: 5. CDR3 sequence reads: CASSLGGLGPQETQYF. The CDR3 nucleotides read TGCGCCAGCAGCTTGGGGGGACTAGGGCCCCAAGAGACCCAGTACTTC.

This sequence joins TRBV12-3 or TRBV12-4 and TRBJ1-2; 8 bases match TRBD1. The CDR3 consists of 12 residues. With V trimmed by 5 bases and J by 5 bases, 1 base remained unmatched. CDR3: CASSTGGYGYTF. For the CDR3, the DNA is TGTGCCAGCAGTACAGGGGGTTATGGCTACACCTTC.

The CDR3 loop reads CASSQGGAYYEQYF. The CDR3 nucleotides read TGTGCCAGCAGCCAGGGGGGGGCGTACTACGAGCAGTACTTC. The V gene is TRBV3-1 (or the pseudogene TRBV3-2), the J gene TRBJ2-7; possible D gene TRBD2, 7 bases. In germline, CDR1 is LGHDT, CDR2 YNNKEL (reference sequence). The length of the CDR3 is 14 residues. V lost 3 bases and J lost 3, with 12 bases in between.

The chain carries TRBV27 and TRBJ2-7, with D possibly matching TRBD1 (6 bases). The CDR3 is made up of 14 amino acids. Between the trimmed V and J ends, which lost 10 bases and 3 bases, there was a span of 19 bases. Germline V gene data show CDR1 as MNHEY and CDR2 as SMNVEV (reference sequence). The CDR3 coding sequence is TGTGCCACCGCTTGTAGGACAGTGAACTACGAGCAGTACTTC. Translated: CATACRTVNYEQYF.

The chain has TRBV11-2 and TRBJ2-4; 11 nucleotides align to TRBD2. V was clipped by 8 bases and J by 0 bases; unmatched bases: 12. This CDR3 spans 18 amino acids. Germline CDR1 and CDR2: SGHAT and FQNNGV. The CDR3 nucleotides read TGTGCCAGCCACCCAGGGACTAGCGGCTCTCTAGCCAAAAACATTCAGTACTTC. Translation gives CASHPGTSGSLAKNIQYF.

This chain connects TRBV7-6 to TRBJ2-5; 8 nucleotides agree with TRBD2. This CDR3 comprises 15 residues. CDR1 SGHVS and CDR2 FNYEAQ come from the germline V gene. V trimming: 5 bases; J trimming: 9 bases; junction bases outside the gene matches: 14. The CDR3 DNA follows: TGTGCCAGCAGCCCCTCGGCCGGGAGGGGATTGGCCCAGTACTTC. The encoded protein is CASSPSAGRGLAQYF.

The chain recombines TRBV5-1 with TRBJ1-2, with a tentative D call TRBD1 (5 bases). The CDR3 loop spans 12 amino acids. In germline, CDR1 is SGHRS, CDR2 YFSETQ. The germline V and J ends were trimmed by 3 bases and 7 bases, with 10 bases remaining between them. The CDR3 DNA reads as TGCGCCAGCAGCTCCAGACAGAGTGGCTACACCTTC. It yields the protein CASSSRQSGYTF.

The V gene is TRBV2, the J gene TRBJ1-1; D call uncertain. Trimming removed 3 bases at V and 3 bases at J, with 5 bases between. Germline-derived CDR1 and CDR2 are SNHLY and FYNNEI. The CDR3 runs to 12 residues. CDR3 sequence reads: CASSEQYTEAFF. CDR3 coding DNA: TGTGCCAGCAGTGAGCAGTACACTGAAGCTTTCTTT.

The chain has TRBV10-1 and TRBJ2-3; the D gene is possibly TRBD1 (5 bases). Trimming pared 3 bases from V and 5 bases from J, leaving 15 bases between. The germline V gene encodes CDR1 WNHNN and CDR2 SYGVQD (reference sequence). The length of the CDR3 is 15 residues. Written as DNA, the CDR3 is TGCGCCAGCAGTGATCCGTCAGGGCCAGGAGATACGCAGTATTTT. Residues: CASSDPSGPGDTQYF.

The V call is TRBV18, the J call TRBJ1-1, with 9 bases identical to TRBD1. This CDR3 comprises 13 residues. V trimming: 2 bases; J trimming: 8 bases; junction bases outside the gene matches: 3. Germline assignment: CDR1 KGHSH and CDR2 LQKENI. Here the CDR3 DNA reads TGTGCCAGCTCACCATTACAGGGGGCAGAAGCTTTCTTT. It specifies CASSPLQGAEAFF.

V gene TRBV30 combines with J gene TRBJ2-3; D is uncertain. The ends were cut back, 7 bases at V and 0 bases at J, with 14 bases in the middle. Germline assignment: CDR1 GTSNPN and CDR2 SVGIG (reference sequence). There are 14 residues in the CDR3. Here the CDR3 DNA reads TGTGCCTACGAGACACCACCTAGCACAGATACGCAGTATTTT. Residues: CAYETPPSTDTQYF.

The V call is TRBV11-2, the J call TRBJ1-1; D remains ambiguous. This CDR3 region has 15 residues. The germline CDR1 and CDR2 sequences are SGHAT and FQNNGV. The V end was cut by 6 bases, the J end by 2 bases, with 16 bases between. The CDR3 sequence is CASRASATRNTEAFF. The CDR3, as DNA: TGTGCCAGCAGAGCGAGCGCTACTAGAAACACTGAAGCTTTCTTT.

This clone appeared a single time. The rearrangement uses TRBV7-9 and TRBJ2-7; the match to TRBD1 covers 8 bases. CDR3 length: 15 amino acids. CDR1 is SEHNR, CDR2 FQNEAQ, per germline (reference sequence). Unmatched junction bases numbered 7, after V lost 5 bases and J lost 1 base. CDR3 sequence: CASSTTQGVSYEQYF. In nucleotides, the CDR3 is TGTGCCAGCAGCACCACACAGGGGGTGTCCTACGAGCAGTACTTC.

This clone has more than one count but fewer than ten. This chain connects TRBV3-1 (or the pseudogene TRBV3-2) to TRBJ1-2; TRBD1 matches at 8 bases. This CDR3 region has 13 residues. The V gene's germline CDR1 is LGHDT and CDR2 YNNKEL (reference sequence). V lost 5 bases to trimming and J lost 5 bases; unmatched junction nucleotides: 4. The CDR3: CASSEQGGYGYTF. DNA of the CDR3: TGTGCCAGCAGCGAACAGGGGGGGTATGGCTACACCTTC.

The genes are TRBV29-1 and TRBJ2-5, with TRBD1 matching 7 bases. The CDR3 has 14 residues. Germline CDR1 and CDR2: SQVTM and ANQGSEA. Trimming at V came to 6 bases and at J to 2 bases, leaving 9 bases not matched to a gene. This chain's CDR3 is CSVSRDSLQETQYF. Here the CDR3 DNA reads TGCAGCGTGTCCCGGGACAGCCTTCAAGAGACCCAGTACTTC.

The genes are TRBV19 and TRBJ1-1; TRBD1 might be the D (6 bases). Trimming took off 7 bases at V and 1 base at J, with 16 bases between the two ends. The CDR3 is 15 amino acids. The V gene's germline CDR1 is LNHDA and CDR2 SQIVND (reference sequence). CDR3 sequence: CASTDGGLGNTEAFF. The CDR3 DNA reads as TGTGCCAGTACCGACGGGGGGCTCGGGAACACTGAAGCTTTCTTT.

The V and J genes are TRBV18 and TRBJ1-1; no definite D call. The ends were cut back, 3 bases at V and 9 bases at J, with 11 bases in the middle. CDR3 length: 12 residues. Germline V gene sequence: CDR1 KGHSH, CDR2 LQKENI. Here the CDR3 reads CASSPTGIKAFF. Written as DNA, the CDR3 is TGTGCCAGCTCACCCACGGGTATCAAAGCTTTCTTT.

V is TRBV12-5 and J is TRBJ1-1; the D is unclear. V lost 0 bases to trimming and J lost 3 bases, with 8 bases between them. In germline, CDR1 is LGHNT, CDR2 FRNRAP. This CDR3 is built from 14 residues. This CDR3 reads CASGLVTSDTEAFF. The CDR3 DNA sequence: TGTGCTAGTGGTTTGGTAACGAGTGACACTGAAGCTTTCTTT.

This clone was seen a few times. The chain links TRBV3-1 (or the pseudogene TRBV3-2) to TRBJ2-1, with 14 positions matching TRBD2. This CDR3 has 17 amino acids. Losses at the gene ends were 4 bases for V and 5 bases for J; bases not matched to a gene: 7. CDR1 and CDR2 from the germline V gene are LGHDT and YNNKEL (reference sequence). The CDR3 DNA reads TGTGCCAGCAGCCCATGGACTAGCGGGGGGCCACACAATGAGCAGTTCTTC. Translation gives CASSPWTSGGPHNEQFF.

This chain uses TRBV5-6 with TRBJ2-2, with 9 positions matching TRBD2. This CDR3 region has 17 residues. CDR1 and CDR2 from the germline V gene are SGHDT and YYEEEE. J was trimmed by 1 base and V by 1 base; bases with no gene match: 5. CDR3 nucleotide sequence: TGTGCCAGCAGCTTGTTAGCGGGAGCGGGGAACACCGGGGAGCTGTTTTTT. Its translation: CASSLLAGAGNTGELFF. The full variable domain, its missing parts supplied by reference TRBV5-6 and TRBJ2-2, is DAGVTQSPTHLIKTRGQQVTLRCSPKSGHDTVSWYQQALGQGPQFIFQYYEEEERQRGNFPDRFSGHQFPNYSSELNVNALLLGDSALYLCASSLLAGAGNTGELFFGEGSRLTVL.

The chain is built from TRBV7-2 and TRBJ2-1; 11 nucleotides align to TRBD2. With V trimmed by 1 base and J by 4 bases, 6 bases remained unmatched. Germline V gene data show CDR1 as SGHTA and CDR2 as FQGNSA. The CDR3 loop spans 17 amino acids. The CDR3 protein is CASSLGSASGRYNEQFF. CDR3 bases: TGTGCCAGCAGCTTAGGATCGGCTAGCGGGAGGTACAATGAGCAGTTCTTC.

The chain couples TRBV4-1 to TRBJ2-7, with 8 bases identical to TRBD2. V lost 1 base to trimming and J lost 5 bases; unmatched junction nucleotides: 7. CDR1 and CDR2 (germline): MGHRA, YSYEKL. The CDR3 extends over 15 amino acids. This CDR3 is CASSQAFSGRDEQYF. The CDR3 DNA reads as TGCGCCAGCAGCCAAGCGTTCAGCGGGAGAGACGAGCAGTACTTC.

The chain links TRBV5-1 to TRBJ1-1; tentative D call: TRBD1 (5 bases). Trimming left V 3 bases short and J 2 bases short, with 11 bases between. Per the germline V gene, CDR1 is SGHRS and CDR2 is YFSETQ. This CDR3 is built from 14 residues. The CDR3 protein is CASSWGDGNTEAFF. CDR3 nucleotides: TGCGCCAGCAGCTGGGGGGACGGTAACACTGAAGCTTTCTTT.

The chain carries TRBV11-3 and TRBJ1-1; D is unresolved. Trimming shortened V by 1 base and J by 0 bases, and 6 bases separated the two germline ends. The CDR3 contains 14 residues. Germline V gene sequence: CDR1 SGHNT, CDR2 YENEEA. The CDR3 DNA reads as TGTGCCAGCAGCTTAGGAGGGATGAACACTGAAGCTTTCTTT. Translating it yields CASSLGGMNTEAFF.